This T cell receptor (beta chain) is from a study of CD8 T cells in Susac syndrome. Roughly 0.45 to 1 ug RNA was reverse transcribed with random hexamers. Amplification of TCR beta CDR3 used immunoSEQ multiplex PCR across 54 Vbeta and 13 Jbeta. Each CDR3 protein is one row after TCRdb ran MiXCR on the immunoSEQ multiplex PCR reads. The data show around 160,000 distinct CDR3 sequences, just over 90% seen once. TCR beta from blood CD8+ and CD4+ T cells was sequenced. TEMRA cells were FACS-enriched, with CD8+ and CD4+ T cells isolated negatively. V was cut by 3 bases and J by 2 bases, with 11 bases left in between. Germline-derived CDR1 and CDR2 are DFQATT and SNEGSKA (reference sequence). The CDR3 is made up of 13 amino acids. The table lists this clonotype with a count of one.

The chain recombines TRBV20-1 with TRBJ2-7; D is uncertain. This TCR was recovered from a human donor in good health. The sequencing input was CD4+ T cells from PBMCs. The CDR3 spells CSASPVQTYEQYF. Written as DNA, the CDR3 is TGCAGTGCTAGTCCTGTACAGACCTACGAGCAGTACTTC.